This T cell receptor beta chain was found in a study of T cells after yellow fever vaccination. Across the study: Low-cell-number fractions underwent preparation using SMART-Seq v4 Ultra Low Input.

Findings and limits, study-wide: At about 97% for CD4 and approximately 89% for CD8, most primary-vaccination clones showed up again after the booster. Weaker overall, the secondary response nonetheless peaked faster (day 5 versus 15).

The CDR3 loop spans 15 amino acids. Per germline, CDR1 SGHVS and CDR2 FQNEAQ. Researchers made TCR cDNA using 5'RACE template switching, and this step added a universal primer site and UMIs. TCRdb reprocessed the 5' RACE reads with MiXCR, giving one entry per CDR3 protein. The sample lists more than 110,000 distinct CDR3 sequences, around 6.3% seen once, with about 0.61% in the top ten. Ten or more counts support this clonotype. No antigen is known for it. One end of the junction does not line up with germline, which may come from a read error. This clonotype was sampled from a man aged 30 to 39 who received the YFV17D yellow fever vaccine. The source material was CD4+ T cells sorted from PBMCs, sampled 10 days after the yellow fever booster vaccination. The chain recombines TRBV7-8 with TRBJ2-7, with 7 bases that match TRBD1. The CDR3 here is CASSLASGQWNEQYF. The CDR3 DNA reads TGTGCCAGCAGCCTAGCCTCGGGACAGTGGAACGAGCAGTACTTC.